Given below is one T cell receptor beta chain in context. This clonotype showed up many times. This clone's antigen is unknown. Per-nucleotide qualities are absent, and no much larger clonotype sits a single base away. Trimming at the junction amounts to 7 bases on V and 6 bases on J, and the germline ends lie 13 bases apart. The CDR3 numbers 13 residues from cysteine through phenylalanine. Left in the record is the CDR3 DNA by itself, 39 bases read in frame from the first base. According to the germline V gene, CDR1 reads MNHNS and CDR2 reads SASEGT. The data stem from a study of T cells in Graves' hyperthyroidism and ophthalmopathy (dated by TCRdb to the late 2010s). Study-wide context: Peripheral blood was collected at initial diagnosis, before any treatment. TCR V-J signatures able to tell the groups apart were searched for in a discovery cohort of 90 to 100 patients, of whom more than 40 had Graves' ophthalmopathy and around 56 had stable Graves' hyperthyroidism. Whether ophthalmopathy could be predicted prospectively was tested in an independent validation cohort made up of about 18 hyperthyroidism patients plus 17 patients who later progressed to ophthalmopathy. For training and testing, the 80 to 100 patients in the discovery cohort were randomly divided in a 7:3 ratio. In addition, the study compared T-cell repertoires in thyroid tissue and in blood from roughly 6 Graves' hyperthyroidism patients. Once sampling was done, hyperthyroidism patients were given methimazole at a starting dose of 30 mg daily, whereas ophthalmopathy patients were given high-dose intravenous methylprednisolone. TCR Vbeta CDR3 sequencing of some 140 peripheral blood samples (roughly 43 ophthalmopathy, 75 to 85 hyperthyroidism and approximately 17 progressor patients) is reported in the paper. The paper's findings and limits, for the study overall: During validation, the model predicted progression to ophthalmopathy a median of approximately six months ahead of onset, with almost 71% sensitivity and 72.22% specificity. Sample size was not statistically predetermined, and blinding of investigators to group allocation was not performed. Ophthalmopathy was separated from stable hyperthyroidism by a 13 V-J signature model, with about 86% sensitivity and approximately 81% specificity obtained in cross-validation and 80%/75% obtained in testing. Most expanded thyroid clonotypes (frequency above 0.001) were also found in blood, which suggests that blood repertoires may mirror thyroid immune responses.

TCR beta CDR3 regions were amplified from RNA transcripts. The TCR CDR3 was subjected to a first round of RT-PCR using the HTBI primer set and the Qiagen OneStep RT-PCR kit. Libraries were constructed in a second round of multiplex PCR, after which size selection and purification were performed. The libraries were sequenced on an Illumina HiSeq2000 using paired-end 100 bp reads. Processing in the source paper ran as follows. SOAPnuke was used to process the raw data, removing reads that contained adapters or uncalled bases, had a mean Phred below 15, or lacked an exact match to the constant primer or identifier. High-quality paired reads were merged with COPE v1.2.5, and unique nucleotide sequences were defined as clonotypes. Clonotypes were aligned to IMGT TRBV, TRBD and TRBJ reference segments using MiTCR v1.1. Analysis was restricted to V-J combinations with a frequency above 0.0001, which covered roughly 99% of repertoires. A TCS score was defined as the ratio of F50 (clonal expansion) to E x V (chaos), with BLOSUM62-based TCRdist applied between CDR3 peptides within each V-J. Welch's t-statistics and random forest reduced 450 to 600 V-J features to 10 to 15, which were used in a naive Bayes classifier (R e1071). Thyroid-blood repertoire similarity was quantified with the Morisita-Horn index. TCRdb took the public reads, trimmed them with fastp at Q25, ran MiXCR for clone calling and kept in-frame beta chains. When rows share a CDR3 protein, they turn into one entry using the most common DNA and genes. Clone size and V and J calls follow TCRdb, not the original study. This sample gives fewer than 650,000 distinct CDR3 sequences in total; about 14% of them show up just once. The ten biggest clones cover 4.3% of the sample.

Ophthalmopathy patients had moderately to severely active disease, Clinical Activity Score of at least 3, NOSPECS grade of at least 4, and duration under 3 months. Patients with uncontrolled infections, other autoimmune diseases, pregnancy or lactation were excluded. Diagnoses were based on clinical symptoms, serum thyroxine and TRAb, thyroid ultrasound and orbital computed tomography. PBMCs were isolated from about 9.2 ml of fresh peripheral blood by Ficoll-Paque density gradient centrifugation. Trizol reagent was used to extract total RNA, and RNA quality was then checked on an Agilent 2100 Bioanalyzer.

The receptor chain draws on TRBV6-1 and TRBJ1-3; no D segment can be confidently identified. The sample consisted of blood. The TCR was taken from a woman aged 40 to 49 with Graves' ophthalmopathy. At the DNA level, the sequence is TGTGCCAGCACGCTCTACGGTATAAACACCATATATTTT. This encodes CASTLYGINTIYF.